Below, 14 T cell receptor beta chains from the same sample are listed, as sequenced in a study of blood T cell repertoires in COVID-19. Produced via immunoSEQ multiplex PCR; TCRdb's table is partial and in-frame only. The table has about 64,000 clones, around 80% seen once. The sample was peripheral blood. These receptors were collected from a woman aged 60 to 75 with acute or convalescent COVID-19.

There are a few counts of this clone. The J gene is TRBJ2-7, the V gene TRBV5-1; TRBD2 matches at 8 bases. CDR1 SGHRS and CDR2 YFSETQ come from the germline V gene. Losses at the gene ends were 4 bases for V and 2 bases for J; bases not matched to a gene: 11. CDR3 length: 16 amino acids. This chain's CDR3 is CASSPDGGAQTYEQYF. In nucleotides, the CDR3 is TGCGCCAGCAGCCCCGACGGGGGGGCTCAGACCTACGAGCAGTACTTC.

This sequence joins TRBV27 and TRBJ2-1, with 9 bases matching TRBD1. Trimming cost V 7 bases and J 5 bases; bases outside gene matches: 9. The germline V gene has CDR1 MNHEY and CDR2 SMNVEV (reference sequence). The CDR3 length is 15 residues. The CDR3 protein is CASTLRGTGNNEQFF. As DNA, the CDR3 is TGTGCCAGCACCTTAAGGGGGACAGGGAACAATGAGCAGTTCTTC.

Regarding this clone: Within the sample, other DNA sequences also encode this same CDR3. The chain recombines TRBV10-3 with TRBJ1-2, with 10 bases that match TRBD1. The CDR3 is 14 amino acids. V was clipped by 6 bases and J by 3 bases; unmatched bases: 4. The V gene's germline CDR1 is ENHRY and CDR2 SYGVKD. DNA of the CDR3: TGTGCCATCAGCCTCGGACAGGGGGACTATGGCTACACCTTC. Its translation: CAISLGQGDYGYTF.

The gene calls are TRBV10-3 and TRBJ1-1; D not certain. The germline V and J ends were trimmed by 10 bases and 1 base, with 19 bases remaining between them. The germline CDR1 and CDR2 sequences are ENHRY and SYGVKD. The CDR3 covers 15 residues. CDR3 nucleotides: TGTGCCACCCTAGCCTCCGGGCCCCAGAACACTGAAGCTTTCTTT. It is translated as CATLASGPQNTEAFF.

The genes are TRBV29-1 and TRBJ2-5, with 10 bases aligning to TRBD1. The CDR3 runs to 12 residues. V was pared by 6 bases and J by 5 bases, with 3 bases of the junction left unmatched. Germline V gene lookup returns CDR1 SQVTM and CDR2 ANQGSEA. The CDR3 sequence is CSVGQGPETQYF. The CDR3 DNA follows: TGCAGCGTGGGACAGGGGCCCGAGACCCAGTACTTC.

For the CDR3, the DNA is TGTGCCAGCAGCGTAGGGGGACAGATGAACACTGAAGCTTTCTTT. It yields the protein CASSVGGQMNTEAFF. The chain employs TRBV9 and TRBJ1-1; the match to TRBD1 covers 7 bases. J gave up 0 bases and V 0 bases, and 2 bases lay outside the gene matches. The CDR3 totals 15 residues. Germline V gene sequence: CDR1 SGDLS, CDR2 YYNGEE.

This clone was recorded only once. The chain uses TRBV11-2 and TRBJ1-6; the match to TRBD1 covers 7 bases. J lost 11 bases, V lost 1 base, and 2 bases had no gene match. Germline CDR1 is SGHAT and CDR2 is FQNNGV. The CDR3 sequence is 13 residues long. This CDR3 is CASSLARGAPLHF. The CDR3 nucleotides read TGTGCCAGCAGCTTAGCCAGGGGGGCACCCCTCCACTTT.

The chain uses TRBV4-1 and TRBJ2-3, with 8 bases that match TRBD2. J lost 1 base, V lost 2 bases, and 2 bases had no gene match. The germline gives CDR1 MGHRA, CDR2 YSYEKL. The CDR3 spans 15 residues. The chain's CDR3 is CASSQQAGGTDTQYF. The CDR3 nucleotides read TGCGCCAGCAGCCAACAAGCGGGGGGCACAGATACGCAGTATTTT.

V is TRBV3-1 (or the pseudogene TRBV3-2) and J is TRBJ1-4; no clear D gene. This CDR3 spans 14 amino acids. Trimming took 5 bases from V and 2 from J, leaving 9 bases between them. Germline values: CDR1 LGHDT, CDR2 YNNKEL (reference sequence). CDR3 DNA: TGTGCCAGCAGCTTCGACACGACTAATGAAAAACTGTTTTTT. Amino acid sequence: CASSFDTTNEKLFF.

V usage is TRBV9 and J usage is TRBJ2-7, with D perhaps TRBD2 (5 bases). The CDR3 has 14 amino acids. V gave up 0 bases and J gave up 2 bases, with 9 bases separating them. Per germline, CDR1 SGDLS and CDR2 YYNGEE. DNA for the CDR3: TGTGCCAGCAGCGTAGTCGAGGGAACCTACGAGCAGTACTTC. This encodes CASSVVEGTYEQYF.

The rearrangement joins TRBV5-1 to TRBJ2-5; 10 bases are shared with TRBD2. Germline-derived CDR1 and CDR2 are SGHRS and YFSETQ. This CDR3 contains 16 residues. Unmatched junction bases numbered 11, after V lost 4 bases and J lost 5 bases. CDR3 nucleotide sequence: TGCGCCAGCAGCCCCTCGGGGAGCGGGGGGGTTGAGACCCAGTACTTC. Its translation: CASSPSGSGGVETQYF.

The rearrangement joins TRBV2 to TRBJ1-4; D might be TRBD1 (6 bases). V lost 4 bases and J lost 8, with 11 bases in between. Per the germline V gene, CDR1 is SNHLY and CDR2 is FYNNEI. The CDR3 sequence is 13 residues long. The CDR3: CASSGQGREKLFF. The CDR3 DNA reads TGTGCCAGCAGTGGTCAGGGGCGGGAAAAACTGTTTTTT.

The chain employs TRBV14 and TRBJ1-6; no firm D call. Trimming pared 1 base from V and 7 bases from J, leaving 5 bases between. Germline assignment: CDR1 SGHDN and CDR2 FVKESK. This CDR3 spans 13 amino acids. Here the CDR3 reads CASSQAENSPLHF. The CDR3 nucleotides read TGTGCCAGCAGCCAAGCCGAGAATTCACCCCTCCACTTT. Based on the CDR3 plus reference TRBV14 and TRBJ1-6, the full variable domain is EAGVTQFPSHSVIEKGQTVTLRCDPISGHDNLYWYRRVMGKEIKFLLHFVKESKQDESGMPNNRFLAERTGGTYSTLKVQPAELEDSGVYFCASSQAENSPLHFGNGTRLTVT.

The chain uses TRBV19 and TRBJ1-2; tentative D call: TRBD1 (6 bases). Trimming pared 3 bases from V and 0 bases from J, leaving 26 bases between. CDR1 and CDR2 from the germline V gene are LNHDA and SQIVND (reference sequence). The CDR3 is 20 residues long. In DNA, the CDR3 is TGTGCCAGTAGTATTTTGGGGGGTAGCGGGGGCAGTCGGGCTAACTATGGCTACACCTTC. This translates into CASSILGGSGGSRANYGYTF.